These 2 T cell receptor beta chains share one sample of origin, sequenced in a study of blood T cells in healthy people across ages. The use of a sample-barcoded 5' primer and a J-beta primer mix characterized a second PCR of roughly 7 to 12 cycles. TCRdb analysed the 5' RACE reads with MiXCR anew, one entry per CDR3 protein. The sample shows over 1,300,000 distinct CDR3 sequences, approximately 60% of them seen only once. Sequencing was carried out using blood. All receptors come from a man aged 18 to 30 in good health.

This rearrangement joins TRBV9 to TRBJ2-1; TRBD1 is a possible D gene (6 bases). Per the germline V gene, CDR1 is SGDLS and CDR2 is YYNGEE. The CDR3 length is 15 residues. The V gene lost 0 bases and the J gene lost 12 bases, with 19 bases spanning the gap. CDR3 amino acids: CASSVVQGFVGVQFF. CDR3 sequence (DNA): TGTGCCAGCAGCGTAGTACAGGGTTTTGTCGGAGTGCAGTTCTTC.

This clonotype was picked up a small number of times. V gene TRBV5-1 combines with J gene TRBJ2-5; D perhaps matches TRBD2 (6 bases). The CDR3 is made up of 14 amino acids. Germline assignment: CDR1 SGHRS and CDR2 YFSETQ. The V and J ends lost 0 bases and 7 bases respectively, with 13 bases between them. The CDR3 DNA follows: TGCGCCAGCAGCTTGGACAGCGAGGGAGGGACCCAGTACTTC. Encoded protein: CASSLDSEGGTQYF.